The 26 T cell receptor beta chains in this list originate from one sample, sequenced in a study of vaccination and CD4 T cells after COVID-19. The assay that was used to sequence DNA from cultured CD4+ T cells was the Oncomine TCR Beta short-read assay. TCRdb processed the PCR reads anew with MiXCR; each CDR3 protein has one entry. The table lists over 10,000 distinct CDR3 sequences, approximately 56% of them singletons. Antigens for these TCRs are unknown. Treatment given: roughly 10-day PBMC culture with coronavirus spike peptide pools or control peptides (ViraFEST assay). The material sequenced was CD4+ T cells from blood, cultured in vitro. Every receptor here comes from a human donor who had recovered from COVID-19.

This clonotype was detected a few times. Written as DNA, the CDR3 is TGTGCCAGCAGAGTAACAGGGGCTGAAGCTTTCTTT. Protein product: CASRVTGAEAFF. V usage is TRBV2 and J usage is TRBJ1-1, with 7 bases aligning to TRBD1. From germline, CDR1 is SNHLY and CDR2 FYNNEI. The CDR3 sequence is 12 residues long. The V segment lost 6 bases and the J segment 6 bases; nucleotides outside the gene matches: 4.

This chain links TRBV28 with TRBJ2-5, with D possibly being TRBD1 (6 bases). The V and J ends lost 4 bases and 5 bases respectively, with 17 bases between them. The CDR3 runs 15 residues. Per the germline V gene, CDR1 is MDHEN and CDR2 is SYDVKM. CDR3 in amino acids: CASSSPGAQGETQYF. In DNA, the CDR3 is TGTGCCAGCAGTTCGCCCGGGGCCCAGGGGGAGACCCAGTACTTC.

This chain links TRBV6-1 with TRBJ2-7; TRBD1 is a possible D gene (6 bases). V was pared by 5 bases and J by 3 bases, with 14 bases between. This CDR3 region has 14 residues. Germline lookup yields CDR1 MNHNS and CDR2 SASEGT. The CDR3 DNA sequence: TGTGCCAGCAGTAGCCGGGACAACCTCTACGAGCAGTACTTC. Its protein product is CASSSRDNLYEQYF.

The CDR3 loop is CASSLKIGGVEAFF. DNA for the CDR3: TGCGCCAGCAGCTTGAAGATAGGTGGGGTTGAAGCTTTCTTT. V gene TRBV5-1 combines with J gene TRBJ1-1; no firm D call. The CDR3 totals 14 residues. V shed 1 base and J shed 7 bases, with 14 bases lying between them. The germline CDR1 and CDR2 sequences are SGHRS and YFSETQ.

V is TRBV15 and J is TRBJ1-2, with a possible D match to TRBD1 (6 bases). This CDR3 contains 16 residues. Deletions cut 0 bases from V and 8 bases from J, with 19 bases between. Germline V gene data show CDR1 as LNHNV and CDR2 as YYDKDF (reference sequence). CDR3 DNA: TGTGCCACCAGCAGAGATTACAGGGAGGAGGCGGGAGGCTACACCTTC. Translation: CATSRDYREEAGGYTF.

The genes are TRBV19 and TRBJ1-5; D is uncertain. Germline CDR1 LNHDA, CDR2 SQIVND (reference sequence). CDR3 size: 13 residues. Trimming removed 0 bases at V and 7 bases at J, with 7 bases between. CDR3 nucleotide sequence: TGTGCCAGTAGTATAGATCCGAGGCAGCCCCAGCATTTT. As protein: CASSIDPRQPQHF.

The chain joins TRBV19 to TRBJ1-1; no reliable D call. This CDR3 has 14 amino acids. Germline CDR1 LNHDA, CDR2 SQIVND (reference sequence). Trimming pared 4 bases from V and 2 bases from J, leaving 11 bases between. As DNA, the CDR3 is TGTGCCAGTAGTACCTCGAGGGATAACACTGAAGCTTTCTTT. Amino acids: CASSTSRDNTEAFF.

V is TRBV6-2 or TRBV6-3 and J is TRBJ1-2; TRBD1 aligns across 9 bases. CDR1 is MNHEY, CDR2 SVGEGT, per germline. The CDR3 is 15 amino acids. After removal of 5 bases from V and 2 bases from J, the junction contained 6 bases not matched to a gene. The CDR3 sequence is CASSPGQGENYGYTF. The DNA for the CDR3 is TGTGCCAGCAGTCCGGGACAGGGAGAAAACTATGGCTACACCTTC.

The CDR3 DNA sequence: TGCGCCAGCAGTCAGTCCCGCCGGAGCAATGAGCAGTTCTTC. Its translation is CASSQSRRSNEQFF. The gene calls are TRBV5-1 and TRBJ2-1; no clear D. CDR1 SGHRS and CDR2 YFSETQ come from the germline V gene. This CDR3 spans 14 amino acids. Trimming shortened V by 5 bases and J by 6 bases, and 15 bases separated the two germline ends.

This clonotype was recorded a few times. The V call is TRBV2, the J call TRBJ2-5; D ambiguous. The germline CDR1 and CDR2 sequences are SNHLY and FYNNEI. Between the trimmed V and J ends, which lost 9 bases and 0 bases, there was a span of 5 bases. This CDR3 has 11 residues. The CDR3 DNA sequence: TGTGCCAGACAGTACCAAGAGACCCAGTACTTC. This sequence encodes CARQYQETQYF. Supplemented by reference TRBV2 and TRBJ2-5, the full variable domain reads EPEVTQTPSHQVTQMGQEVILRCVPISNHLYFYWYRQILGQKVEFLVSFYNNEISEKSEIFDDQFSVERPDGSNFTLKIRSTKLEDSAMYFCARQYQETQYFGPGTRLLVL.

This sequence joins TRBV11-3 and TRBJ2-3, with D maybe TRBD2 (6 bases). Between the trimmed V and J ends, which lost 4 bases and 1 base, there was a span of 18 bases. This CDR3 contains 17 residues. The germline gives CDR1 SGHNT, CDR2 YENEEA. CDR3 nucleotide sequence: TGTGCCAGCAGCTCCTCCTCGGGAGTGCCCGGCACAGATACGCAGTATTTT. This gives the protein CASSSSSGVPGTDTQYF.

This clonotype was seen more than once but under ten times. The V call is TRBV10-3, the J call TRBJ1-1, with D possibly being TRBD1 (6 bases). This CDR3 comprises 11 residues. The V end lost 6 bases, the J end lost 8 bases, and 10 bases lay between the germline ends. Germline lookup yields CDR1 ENHRY and CDR2 SYGVKD. DNA for the CDR3: TGTGCCATCAGCCACGGACAGGAAGCTTTCTTT. This gives the protein CAISHGQEAFF.

V and J are TRBV30 and TRBJ1-5; D remains unclear. The CDR3 extends over 13 amino acids. In germline, CDR1 is GTSNPN, CDR2 SVGIG (reference sequence). The germline V and J ends were trimmed by 2 bases and 2 bases, with 7 bases remaining between them. The CDR3, as DNA: TGTGCCTGGAGTATTAGGGGCAATCAGCCCCAGCATTTT. It yields the protein CAWSIRGNQPQHF.

The V call is TRBV20-1, the J call TRBJ2-7; TRBD1 agrees at 7 bases. CDR3 length equals 16 residues. The germline CDR1 and CDR2 sequences are DFQATT and SNEGSKA (reference sequence). With 0 bases clipped from V and 6 bases from J, the junction kept 14 bases outside the gene matches. The CDR3 loop reads CSAREGFGDRAAEQYF. For the CDR3, the DNA is TGCAGTGCTAGAGAGGGGTTTGGCGACAGGGCGGCCGAGCAGTACTTC.

The CDR3 DNA is TGTGCCAGCAGCTTAATGGGCCTGGCTAGCGGGAGTAGAGAGACCCAGTACTTC. Amino acid sequence: CASSLMGLASGSRETQYF. V and J are TRBV7-3 and TRBJ2-5; TRBD2 agrees at 10 bases. V lost 1 base to trimming and J lost 4 bases; unmatched junction nucleotides: 12. The CDR3 is 18 residues long. Per the germline V gene, CDR1 is SGHTA and CDR2 is FQGTGA.

This chain connects TRBV6-1 to TRBJ2-3; unclear D gene. Germline V CDR1 and CDR2: MNHNS, SASEGT. Trimming pared 3 bases from V and 4 bases from J, leaving 14 bases between. This CDR3 spans 15 amino acids. The CDR3 DNA sequence: TGTGCCAGCAGTGACCAATCATCCGTCGCAGATACGCAGTATTTT. Translation: CASSDQSSVADTQYF.

The chain joins TRBV7-2 to TRBJ2-7; 9 nucleotides align to TRBD1. The CDR3 is 15 amino acids. Germline V gene sequence: CDR1 SGHTA, CDR2 FQGNSA. V lost 7 bases and J lost 6; bases outside the gene matches: 13. CDR3 amino acids: CASNRAGTGSGEQYF. CDR3 bases: TGTGCCAGCAACCGAGCCGGGACAGGGAGTGGCGAGCAGTACTTC.

This sequence joins TRBV24-1 and TRBJ1-1, with TRBD1 matching over 11 bases. Germline V gene lookup returns CDR1 KGHDR and CDR2 SFDVKD. Trimming cost V 4 bases and J 2 bases; bases outside gene matches: 2. The CDR3 is made up of 15 amino acids. This chain's CDR3 is CATSEGTGGNTEAFF. CDR3 sequence (DNA): TGTGCCACCAGTGAGGGGACAGGGGGAAACACTGAAGCTTTCTTT.

About this clonotype itself: The junction differs from germline at one of its ends, possibly a read error. The chain employs TRBV24-1 and TRBJ2-5; possible D gene TRBD2, 6 bases. CDR3 length: 14 residues. The germline V gene has CDR1 KGHDR and CDR2 SFDVKD. The CDR3 reads CATSAGAAEEAQYF. Here the CDR3 DNA reads TGTGCCACCAGTGCGGGAGCCGCCGAAGAGGCCCAGTACTTC.

In this sample, this clonotype turned up once. The genes are TRBV2 and TRBJ1-5; the match to TRBD1 covers 7 bases. V was clipped by 3 bases and J by 3 bases; unmatched bases: 5. This CDR3 is built from 15 residues. Germline CDR1 is SNHLY and CDR2 is FYNNEI. The DNA of the CDR3 is TGTGCCAGCAGTGATCAGGGGGGGATCAATCAGCCCCAGCATTTT. This translates into CASSDQGGINQPQHF.

The chain uses TRBV20-1 and TRBJ1-1; D remains unclear. The ends were cut back, 3 bases at V and 1 base at J, with 9 bases in the middle. The CDR3 contains 13 residues. Germline V lookup: CDR1 DFQATT, CDR2 SNEGSKA (reference sequence). The CDR3 protein is CSARDARNTEAFF. In nucleotides, the CDR3 is TGCAGTGCTAGGGACGCCCGGAACACTGAAGCTTTCTTT.

The rearrangement joins TRBV27 to TRBJ1-2; D is undetermined. Germline V CDR1 and CDR2: MNHEY, SMNVEV (reference sequence). This CDR3 spans 14 amino acids. Trimming left V 8 bases short and J 5 bases short, with 18 bases between. The CDR3 bases are TGTGCCAGCCGACCTCTTCGGACGACGTATGGCTACACCTTC. This gives the protein CASRPLRTTYGYTF.

This clonotype was detected only once. The chain carries TRBV30 and TRBJ2-3; D tentatively fits TRBD1 or TRBD2 (6 bases each). The CDR3 sequence is 13 residues long. Germline assignment: CDR1 GTSNPN and CDR2 SVGIG (reference sequence). The CDR3 loop reads CATTGASTDTQYF. In DNA, the CDR3 is TGTGCTACGACGGGGGCGAGCACAGATACGCAGTATTTT.

This rearrangement joins TRBV18 to TRBJ2-1; D unresolved. Trimming removed 5 bases from V and 9 bases from J, with 11 bases in between. Looked up from germline, CDR1 is KGHSH and CDR2 is LQKENI. The CDR3 runs to 12 residues. The CDR3 region has the DNA TGTGCCAGCTCAGCCCCCGGCGGTGAGCAGTTCTTC. Protein: CASSAPGGEQFF.

This clonotype was observed a handful of times. The genes are TRBV19 and TRBJ1-5; tentative D call: TRBD1 (5 bases). This CDR3 is built from 16 residues. Germline-derived CDR1 and CDR2 are LNHDA and SQIVND (reference sequence). Deletions cut 6 bases from V and 4 bases from J, with 19 bases between. CDR3 in DNA: TGTGCCAGTAGCCCGATCAATAGGGGACTAAATCAGCCCCAGCATTTT. It translates to CASSPINRGLNQPQHF.

The chain joins TRBV6-1 to TRBJ1-2, with D unclear. The CDR3 sequence is 11 residues long. The germline CDR1 and CDR2 sequences are MNHNS and SASEGT. V lost 7 bases to trimming and J lost 2 bases, with 5 bases between them. The CDR3 is CASITNYGYTF. The CDR3 nucleotides are TGTGCCAGCATAACCAACTATGGCTACACCTTC.